The entry below gives a single T cell receptor (beta chain) sequence along with its context. This record belongs to a study of T cell responses to AZD1222 COVID-19 vaccine. Profiled with immunoSEQ multiplex PCR; TCRdb holds only in-frame clones, not every one. The table lists 150,000 to 250,000 clones, just over 90% of them singletons. CDR1 SNHLY and CDR2 FYNNEI come from the germline V gene. V lost 8 bases, J lost 4 bases, and 11 bases lay in between. This CDR3 is 12 amino acids long. The chain joins TRBV2 to TRBJ1-2; D perhaps matches TRBD1 (6 bases). This TCR came from an adult who received the AZD1222 COVID-19 vaccine. This material consisted of peripheral blood, taken 28 days after the second AZD1222 dose. CDR3 in DNA: TGTGCCAGCCAAATGGGGGCCTATGGCTACACCTTC. As protein: CASQMGAYGYTF.